This T cell receptor (beta chain) was documented in a study of control samples from healthy donors and cancer patients. Germline V gives CDR1 LGHDT, CDR2 YNNKEL (reference sequence). The CDR3 totals 13 residues. With respect to this clone: Mismatch with germline at one junction end may stem from a read error.

Repertoires were generated with immunoSEQ multiplex PCR, while TCRdb's copy carries only in-frame clones and drops some. The sample holds around 79,000 clones; approximately 93% are singletons and the top ten take roughly 1.3%. The V gene is TRBV3-1 (or the pseudogene TRBV3-2), the J gene TRBJ1-1; TRBD1 aligns across 7 bases. The receptor's source is a woman between 40 and 50 years old with lung cancer. Material for sequencing was PBMCs. CDR3: CASSQGFKGAQTF. The CDR3 DNA reads as TGTGCCAGCAGCCAAGGGTTCAAGGGGGCTCAGACTTTT.